The present T cell receptor beta chain was sequenced within a study of molecular identifiers for immune sequencing clone quantification. Making the bulk TCR libraries relied on previously described methods and listed TCR primers. TCRdb used MiXCR to reprocess the PCR reads, holding one entry per CDR3 protein. The sample has over 550,000 distinct CDR3 sequences, roughly 23% seen once. Worth noting for this clonotype: One junction end disagrees with the germline gene, perhaps due to a read error.

The CDR3 spans 14 residues. The germline CDR1 and CDR2 sequences are KGHSH and LQKENI. Sequenced: naive CD8+ T cells from blood, with Jurkat cell RNA spiked in. Subset meaning: FACS-sorted CD8+CD4-CCR7+CD45RA+ naive T cells. The rearrangement joins TRBV18 to TRBJ1-1; D is unclear. This receptor was obtained from a human donor in good health. Some libraries in this study had Jurkat cell RNA spiked in. CDR3 nucleotides: TGTACCAGCTCACCGCGTTATGGGGACACTGAAGCTTTCTTT. As protein: CTSSPRYGDTEAFF.